The 24 T cell receptor beta chains listed next were all sequenced from one sample in a study of blood T cell repertoires in COVID-19 (dated by TCRdb to the early 2020s). Receptors were amplified or captured by the immunoSEQ multiplex PCR assay. TCRdb mirrors the immuneACCESS table, restricted to in-frame sequences. Some clones are absent from its copies; in checked studies, under half trace to an unresolved V gene, and the reason for the others is unknown. The sample has 130,000 to 150,000 clones on record, around 86% of them singletons. Approximately 8.2% of the sample is taken by the ten largest. Sequenced: peripheral blood. These receptors were obtained from a human donor in a cohort sampled during active COVID-19.

On this clone: Additional DNA sequences in this sample encode the identical CDR3. J is TRBJ1-1 and V is TRBV18; 7 bases line up with TRBD1. V dropped 3 bases and J dropped 1; count of bases not matched to a gene: 2. CDR1 is KGHSH, CDR2 LQKENI, per germline. The CDR3 totals 14 residues. CDR3 amino acids: CASSPRTGNTEAFF. The DNA for the CDR3 is TGTGCCAGCTCACCTAGGACAGGGAACACTGAAGCTTTCTTT.

This chain connects TRBV4-3 to TRBJ2-7; TRBD2 agrees at 14 bases. From germline, CDR1 is LGHNA and CDR2 YSLEER. This CDR3 spans 16 amino acids. V shed 0 bases, J shed 7 bases, and the junction held 5 bases outside the gene matches. CDR3: CASSQEGTSGSREQYF. The CDR3, as DNA: TGCGCCAGCAGCCAAGAAGGGACTAGCGGGAGTCGGGAGCAGTACTTC.

The chain combines TRBV5-1 with TRBJ2-7, with 11 bases matching TRBD2. This CDR3 comprises 14 residues. V lost 7 bases to trimming and J lost 3 bases; unmatched junction nucleotides: 6. CDR1 is SGHRS, CDR2 YFSETQ, per germline. The CDR3 loop is CASARTSGYYEQYF. CDR3 bases: TGCGCCAGCGCACGGACTAGCGGGTACTACGAGCAGTACTTC.

The V and J genes are TRBV28 and TRBJ2-7; 11 nucleotides agree with TRBD2. The CDR3 runs to 17 residues. V was pared by 5 bases and J by 12 bases, with 21 bases of the junction left unmatched. CDR1 and CDR2 from the germline V gene are MDHEN and SYDVKM. This chain's CDR3 is CASSLSHQLAGAKNGYF. CDR3 coding DNA: TGTGCCAGCAGTCTCTCCCACCAACTAGCGGGGGCTAAGAATGGGTACTTC.

The CDR3 sequence: CASSLLGVPTDTQYF. The CDR3 coding sequence is TGTGCCAGCAGCTTACTAGGGGTCCCCACAGATACGCAGTATTTT. This chain connects TRBV7-2 to TRBJ2-3; possible D gene TRBD1, 5 bases. The germline V gene encodes CDR1 SGHTA and CDR2 FQGNSA. The length of the CDR3 is 15 residues. V was shortened by 2 bases and J by 2 bases, with 11 bases between the two germline ends.

The chain couples TRBV6-1 to TRBJ2-4, with TRBD2 identical over 8 bases. This CDR3 has 16 amino acids. Germline CDR1 is MNHNS and CDR2 is SASEGT. Unmatched junction bases numbered 11, after V lost 2 bases and J lost 8 bases. CDR3 in DNA: TGTGCCAGCAGTGAACCGGGAGGGCCGAAAGGAGACATTCAGTACTTC. Its protein product is CASSEPGGPKGDIQYF.

This clone was detected only once. The gene calls are TRBV5-1 and TRBJ1-2; D gene uncertain. V lost 2 bases to trimming and J lost 2 bases, with 10 bases between them. The germline gives CDR1 SGHRS, CDR2 YFSETQ. There are 14 residues in the CDR3. CDR3 sequence reads: CASSFETPNYGYTF. The CDR3 bases are TGCGCCAGCAGCTTCGAAACACCGAACTATGGCTACACCTTC.

This sequence joins TRBV4-2 and TRBJ2-1; possible D gene TRBD1, 6 bases. The CDR3 runs 14 residues. CDR1 LGHNA and CDR2 YNFKEQ come from the germline V gene. V was clipped by 4 bases and J by 7 bases, with 14 bases between them. The DNA of the CDR3 is TGTGCCAGCAGCCCCGGACAGTCTGTAAATGAGCAGTTCTTC. Its protein product is CASSPGQSVNEQFF.

This sequence joins TRBV24-1 and TRBJ2-7, with D possibly matching TRBD2 (6 bases). CDR1 and CDR2 from the germline V gene are KGHDR and SFDVKD. The CDR3 contains 13 residues. V was shortened by 4 bases and J by 7 bases, with 13 bases between the two germline ends. For the CDR3, the DNA is TGTGCCACCAGTGACGAACTAGCTGGGGAGCAGTACTTC. Amino acids: CATSDELAGEQYF.

V is TRBV7-9 and J is TRBJ1-4, with D possibly being TRBD1 (5 bases). The germline gives CDR1 SEHNR, CDR2 FQNEAQ (reference sequence). V was clipped by 1 base and J by 8 bases, with 14 bases between them. This CDR3 region has 15 residues. This CDR3 is CASSLEAVRGEKLFF. The CDR3 DNA follows: TGTGCCAGCAGCTTAGAAGCGGTGCGGGGGGAAAAACTGTTTTTT.

This chain uses TRBV7-2 with TRBJ2-3; D is perhaps TRBD2 (6 bases). The germline V gene has CDR1 SGHTA and CDR2 FQGNSA. Trimming left V 4 bases short and J 0 bases short, with 20 bases between. This CDR3 comprises 18 residues. This CDR3 reads CASSSPQGGRLSTDTQYF. DNA for the CDR3: TGTGCCAGCAGCTCTCCCCAGGGAGGTCGGCTGAGCACAGATACGCAGTATTTT.

This clone has just a few counts. The chain has TRBV6-5 and TRBJ1-5, with D perhaps TRBD1 (5 bases). Trimming removed 6 bases from V and 2 bases from J, with 8 bases in between. Germline V gene lookup returns CDR1 MNHEY and CDR2 SVGAGI. This CDR3 region has 13 residues. CDR3 sequence: CASSDRGNQPQHF. CDR3 in DNA: TGTGCCAGCAGCGACAGAGGCAATCAGCCCCAGCATTTT.

The CDR3 is CASGLAGSSSYNEQFF. The CDR3 nucleotides read TGTGCCAGCGGACTAGCGGGATCAAGCTCCTACAATGAGCAGTTCTTC. The gene calls are TRBV13 and TRBJ2-1; 12 bases agree with TRBD2. V trimming: 8 bases; J trimming: 0 bases; junction bases outside the gene matches: 5. The CDR3 is made up of 16 amino acids. Germline V CDR1 and CDR2: PRHDT, FYEKMQ (reference sequence). Looking up the rest from reference TRBV13 and TRBJ2-1 gives the full variable domain: AAGVIQSPRHLIKEKRETATLKCYPIPRHDTVYWYQQGPGQDPQFLISFYEKMQSDKGSIPDRFSAQQFSDYHSELNMSSLELGDSALYFCASGLAGSSSYNEQFFGPGTRLTVL.

This chain links TRBV5-5 with TRBJ2-7; 14 bases match TRBD2. Germline trimming cut 4 bases from V and 3 bases from J; bases unmatched to any gene: 9. The germline V gene encodes CDR1 SGHKS and CDR2 YYEKEE (reference sequence). This CDR3 has 17 residues. The CDR3: CASSLGLAGVVGYEQYF. The DNA of the CDR3 is TGTGCCAGCAGCCTGGGACTAGCGGGAGTGGTGGGCTACGAGCAGTACTTC.

The chain recombines TRBV28 with TRBJ2-2, with 8 positions matching TRBD2. Germline V gene sequence: CDR1 MDHEN, CDR2 SYDVKM. V was pared by 5 bases and J by 4 bases, with 21 bases of the junction left unmatched. The CDR3 consists of 20 residues. The CDR3 region is CASSKGLGSSGSRGTGELFF. For the CDR3, the DNA is TGTGCCAGCAGTAAAGGGCTAGGGTCGAGCGGGAGTCGTGGCACCGGGGAGCTGTTTTTT. The full variable domain, in which reference TRBV28 and TRBJ2-2 provide the parts outside the CDR3, is DVKVTQSSRYLVKRTGEKVFLECVQDMDHENMFWYRQDPGLGLRLIYFSYDVKMKEKGDIPEGYSVSREKKERFSLILESASTNQTSMYLCASSKGLGSSGSRGTGELFFGEGSRLTVL.

The chain joins TRBV4-2 to TRBJ1-1; the D gene is possibly TRBD1 (5 bases). This CDR3 has 17 amino acids. The germline gives CDR1 LGHNA, CDR2 YNFKEQ. Trimming took off 1 base at V and 4 bases at J, with 19 bases between the two ends. The chain's CDR3 is CASSQVPDRGWGTEAFF. In DNA, the CDR3 is TGTGCCAGCAGCCAAGTCCCCGACCGGGGGTGGGGCACTGAAGCTTTCTTT.

V is TRBV5-1 and J is TRBJ1-1; possibly TRBD1 for D (5 bases). Trimming stripped 4 bases from V and 2 bases from J, with 15 bases between. This CDR3 contains 15 residues. From germline, CDR1 is SGHRS and CDR2 YFSETQ. This chain's CDR3 is CASSELGQANTEAFF. CDR3 bases: TGCGCCAGCAGCGAGTTGGGGCAGGCTAACACTGAAGCTTTCTTT.

This clone was counted between two and nine times. The V call is TRBV4-1, the J call TRBJ2-1, with 11 bases lining up with TRBD2. This CDR3 is built from 17 residues. The trim removed 0 bases at V and 4 bases at J, leaving 5 bases unmatched. Per the germline V gene, CDR1 is MGHRA and CDR2 is YSYEKL. The CDR3 DNA reads as TGCGCCAGCAGCCAAGAAACCGGGACTAGCGGATACAATGAGCAGTTCTTC. Amino acids: CASSQETGTSGYNEQFF.

V gene TRBV28 combines with J gene TRBJ2-5; perhaps TRBD2 as D (6 bases). V gave up 2 bases and J gave up 0 bases, with 10 bases separating them. Germline CDR1 reads MDHEN; CDR2 reads SYDVKM. This CDR3 contains 15 residues. This CDR3 reads CASSLAGRNQETQYF. The DNA of the CDR3 is TGTGCCAGCAGTTTAGCGGGACGGAACCAAGAGACCCAGTACTTC.

This clone was detected once. This chain joins TRBV6-2 or TRBV6-3 and TRBJ2-7, with D possibly matching TRBD2 (5 bases). Germline CDR1 MNHEY, CDR2 SVGEGT. CDR3 length equals 13 residues. V gave up 3 bases and J gave up 2 bases, with 8 bases separating them. CDR3: CASSYYGTYEQYF. CDR3 in DNA: TGTGCCAGCAGTTATTACGGGACCTACGAGCAGTACTTC.

The genes are TRBV14 and TRBJ2-5; 8 bases agree with TRBD2. The CDR3 spans 15 residues. Losses at the gene ends were 4 bases for V and 1 base for J; bases not matched to a gene: 5. CDR1 SGHDN and CDR2 FVKESK come from the germline V gene. CDR3 nucleotide sequence: TGTGCCAGCAGCCTGACGGGACTAGGCCAAGAGACCCAGTACTTC. Its translation: CASSLTGLGQETQYF.

This clone was detected only a few times. The chain recombines TRBV18 with TRBJ1-2; perhaps TRBD1 as D (5 bases). V was pared by 6 bases and J by 1 base, with 12 bases between. Germline V gene data show CDR1 as KGHSH and CDR2 as LQKENI. The CDR3 is made up of 14 amino acids. CDR3 nucleotides: TGTGCCAGCTCGCAAGCGGGGGATAACTATGGCTACACCTTC. It is translated as CASSQAGDNYGYTF.

This sequence joins TRBV7-2 and TRBJ2-1; D is ambiguous. CDR3 length equals 13 residues. The germline V gene encodes CDR1 SGHTA and CDR2 FQGNSA. V lost 4 bases, J lost 0 bases, and 4 bases lay in between. In DNA form, the CDR3 reads TGTGCCAGCAGCTCCTTCTCCTACAATGAGCAGTTCTTC. Translated: CASSSFSYNEQFF.

The chain is built from TRBV6-1 and TRBJ2-5, with TRBD2 identical over 12 bases. The V segment lost 4 bases and the J segment 1 base; nucleotides outside the gene matches: 4. Germline V CDR1 and CDR2: MNHNS, SASEGT. The CDR3 has 16 amino acids. CDR3 loop: CASSVLAGGPQETQYF. The CDR3 DNA reads TGTGCCAGCAGTGTTCTAGCGGGAGGGCCCCAAGAGACCCAGTACTTC.